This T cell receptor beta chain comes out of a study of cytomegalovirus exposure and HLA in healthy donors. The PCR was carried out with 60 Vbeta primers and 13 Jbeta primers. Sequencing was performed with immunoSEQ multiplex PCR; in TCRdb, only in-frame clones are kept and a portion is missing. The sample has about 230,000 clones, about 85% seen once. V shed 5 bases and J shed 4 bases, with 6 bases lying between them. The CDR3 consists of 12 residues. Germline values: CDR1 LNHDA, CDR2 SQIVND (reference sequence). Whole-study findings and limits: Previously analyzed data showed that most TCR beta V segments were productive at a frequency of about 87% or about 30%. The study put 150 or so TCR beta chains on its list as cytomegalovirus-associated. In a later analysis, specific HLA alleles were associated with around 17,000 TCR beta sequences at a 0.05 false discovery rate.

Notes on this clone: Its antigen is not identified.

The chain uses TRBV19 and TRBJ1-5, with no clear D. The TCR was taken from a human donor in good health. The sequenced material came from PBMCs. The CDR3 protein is CASSLTNQPQHF. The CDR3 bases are TGTGCCAGTAGTCTCACTAATCAGCCCCAGCATTTT.